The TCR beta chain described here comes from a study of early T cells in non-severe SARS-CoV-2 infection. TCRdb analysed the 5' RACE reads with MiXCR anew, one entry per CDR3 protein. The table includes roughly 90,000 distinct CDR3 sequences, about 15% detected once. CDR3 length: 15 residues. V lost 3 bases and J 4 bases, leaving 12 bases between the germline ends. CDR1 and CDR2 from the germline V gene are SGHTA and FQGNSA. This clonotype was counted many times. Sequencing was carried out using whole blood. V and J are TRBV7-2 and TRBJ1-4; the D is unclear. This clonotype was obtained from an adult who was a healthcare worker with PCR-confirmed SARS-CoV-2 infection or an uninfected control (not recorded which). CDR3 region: CASSLVSELNEKLFF. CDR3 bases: TGTGCCAGCAGCTTGGTTTCAGAGCTTAATGAAAAACTGTTTTTT. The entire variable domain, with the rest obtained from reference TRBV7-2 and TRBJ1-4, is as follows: GAGVSQSPSNKVTEKGKDVELRCDPISGHTALYWYRQSLGQGLEFLIYFQGNSAPDKSGLPSDRFSAERTGGSVSTLTIQRTQQEDSAVYLCASSLVSELNEKLFFGSGTQLSVL.